Detailed here is one T cell receptor beta chain. What it recognizes is unknown. Deletions cut 7 bases from V and 4 bases from J, with 20 bases between. Germline V gives CDR1 MDHEN, CDR2 SYDVKM. CDR3 length equals 16 residues. The treatment is: 10-day PBMC culture with coronavirus spike peptide pools or control peptides (ViraFEST assay). With the Oncomine TCR Beta short-read assay, DNA from cultured CD4+ T cells was sequenced. Each CDR3 protein is one row after TCRdb ran MiXCR on the PCR reads. Counted here are about 21,000 distinct CDR3 sequences, 40% to 60% occurring once; the ten biggest clones make up roughly 9%. This sample was taken from a study of vaccination and CD4 T cells after COVID-19.

The chain has TRBV28 and TRBJ1-3, with D perhaps TRBD1 (6 bases). Sequencing used CD4+ T cells from blood, cultured in vitro. This receptor was taken from a human donor who had recovered from COVID-19. The CDR3 here is CASTSGEGLAGNTIYF. DNA of the CDR3: TGTGCCAGCACCTCAGGGGAGGGTCTTGCCGGAAACACCATATATTTT.